A selection of T cell receptor beta chains follows, all from one sample in a study of CD8 T cells in ankylosing spondylitis. TCRdb reprocessed the 5' RACE reads via MiXCR and lists one record per CDR3 protein. The sample yields about 300,000 distinct CDR3 sequences, around 10% seen once. Sequenced input: blood, either unsorted or a sorted T cell fraction (not recorded which). Every receptor here comes from a female donor with ankylosing spondylitis or in good health (not recorded which). Both conserved end residues are part of each CDR3. A D gene is named only where the DNA matches it firmly. The size field is filled for only some rows; it gives once, few, many or a size class.

V gene,clone size,D gene,J gene,CDR3 DNA,CDR3 protein
TRBV25-1,many,TRBD2,TRBJ2-3,TGTGCCAGCAGTTCAACCGGGGGGGGCACAGATACGCAGTATTTT,CASSSTGGGTDTQYF
TRBV11-2,many,NA,TRBJ2-2,TGTGCCAGCAGCCCTGGACAGATCGGGGAGCTGTTTTTT,CASSPGQIGELFF
TRBV10-3,once,NA,TRBJ2-3,TGTGCCACCACCGGACTAAGCACAGATACGCAGTATTTT,CATTGLSTDTQYF
TRBV3-1,NA,TRBD2,TRBJ2-3,TGTGCCAGCAGCCAAGAAACTAGCGGGGGTGTAGATACGCAGTATTTT,CASSQETSGGVDTQYF
TRBV20-1,few,TRBD2,TRBJ2-1,TGCTGTGCTAGTGATAGCGGGAGTGGCTCCTACAATGAGCAGTTCTTC,CCASDSGSGSYNEQFF
TRBV7-8,many,NA,TRBJ1-5,TGTGCCAGCAGCTTAAACTCCCTCGCCCTCAGCTATAGCAATCAGCCCCAGCATTTT,CASSLNSLALSYSNQPQHF
TRBV18,many,NA,TRBJ2-5,TGTGCCAGCTCACCACGGTACCAAGAGACCCAGTACTTC,CASSPRYQETQYF
TRBV10-3,many,NA,TRBJ1-5,TGTGCCATCAGTGAGGGGGTCAATCAGCCCCAGCATTTT,CAISEGVNQPQHF
TRBV4-1,many,TRBD2,TRBJ2-7,TGCGCCAGCAGCCCGCGAGCGGGGACTAACGATCCGAGCTCCTACGAGCAGTACTTC,CASSPRAGTNDPSSYEQYF
TRBV27,many,TRBD2,TRBJ2-7,TGTGCCAGCAGTTCGGGAGGTGGATTGAGGCAGTACTTC,CASSSGGGLRQYF
TRBV7-2,NA,NA,TRBJ2-7,TGTGCCAGCAGCTTAGGGGTCCCAGACCTTGCCTACGAGCAGTACTTC,CASSLGVPDLAYEQYF
TRBV20-1,many,TRBD2,TRBJ2-3,TGCAGTGCTCCCGGGGTACTAGCGGGGAAAGATACGCAGTATTTT,CSAPGVLAGKDTQYF
TRBV6-2/TRBV6-3,NA,NA,TRBJ1-5,TGTGCCAGCAGTTTGGGCCCGGGGGGAATCAATCAGCCCCAGCATTTT,CASSLGPGGINQPQHF
TRBV12-3/TRBV12-4,NA,NA,TRBJ1-5,TGTGCCTGCCGGGAGGGGAATCAGCCCCAGCATTTT,CACREGNQPQHF
TRBV20-1,many,NA,TRBJ2-4,TGCAGTTCCATAGAGGTGGAGAACATTCAGTACTTC,CSSIEVENIQYF